One sample yielded the 32 T cell receptor beta chains listed below, sequenced in a study of cytomegalovirus exposure and HLA in healthy donors. PCR employed 60 Vbeta and 13 Jbeta primers. The table came from immunoSEQ multiplex PCR; TCRdb's copy has only in-frame clones and leaves some out. Among about 120,000 clones listed, 70% to 80% were seen once. Sequencing used PBMCs. The receptors stem from a woman aged 40 to 50 in good health and CMV-seropositive.

The CDR3: CASSRTGQVMETQYF. DNA for the CDR3: TGCGCCAGCAGCCGGACGGGACAGGTGATGGAGACCCAGTACTTC. J is TRBJ2-5 and V is TRBV4-1; 8 nucleotides align to TRBD1. With V trimmed by 4 bases and J by 5 bases, 9 bases remained unmatched. This CDR3 spans 15 amino acids. Germline V lookup: CDR1 MGHRA, CDR2 YSYEKL.

This clone was found once. The V call is TRBV5-6, the J call TRBJ2-5; D is perhaps TRBD2 (7 bases). Germline loops: CDR1 SGHDT, CDR2 YYEEEE. Between the trimmed V and J ends, which lost 4 bases and 0 bases, there was a span of 16 bases. CDR3 length: 16 residues. The CDR3 reads CASSGGARTYQETQYF. Here the CDR3 DNA reads TGTGCCAGCAGCGGGGGGGCTAGGACGTACCAAGAGACCCAGTACTTC.

The chain has TRBV21-1 and TRBJ2-7; the D segment call TRBD1 is taken from the table without a DNA check. TRBV21-1 is noted as a pseudogene. The CDR3 is made up of 17 amino acids. Here the CDR3 reads CASRTERTVWGFYEQYF. The CDR3 nucleotides read TGTGCCAGCAGAACAGAACGGACAGTTTGGGGTTTCTACGAGCAGTACTTC.

V gene TRBV10-3 combines with J gene TRBJ2-3, with 9 bases fitting TRBD1. Unmatched junction bases numbered 1, after V lost 0 bases and J lost 3 bases. This CDR3 contains 15 residues. Germline values: CDR1 ENHRY, CDR2 SYGVKD. CDR3 in amino acids: CAISESGQGTDTQYF. The CDR3 region has the DNA TGTGCCATCAGTGAGTCCGGACAGGGGACAGATACGCAGTATTTT.

This clone was found a few times. The V gene is TRBV29-1, the J gene TRBJ1-5, with D maybe TRBD1 (6 bases). V was cut by 6 bases and J by 3 bases, with 9 bases left in between. From germline, CDR1 is SQVTM and CDR2 ANQGSEA. The CDR3 sequence is 12 residues long. The CDR3 is CSVGQPNQPQHF. The CDR3 coding sequence is TGCAGCGTAGGACAGCCCAATCAGCCCCAGCATTTT.

The genes are TRBV5-1 and TRBJ1-1, with 7 bases that match TRBD1. Germline assignment: CDR1 SGHRS and CDR2 YFSETQ. Trimming removed 4 bases from V and 1 base from J; junction bases left unmatched: 4. The CDR3 is 14 residues long. CDR3 sequence reads: CASSRQGKNTEAFF. In DNA form, the CDR3 reads TGCGCCAGCAGCCGACAGGGAAAGAACACTGAAGCTTTCTTT.

Here the CDR3 DNA reads TGTGCCAGCAGCTCCGGACTGTTTCAGCAGTTCTTC. It codes for CASSSGLFQQFF. The chain combines TRBV7-2 with TRBJ2-1; weak D call: TRBD2 (5 bases). Germline assignment: CDR1 SGHTA and CDR2 FQGNSA. This CDR3 has 12 residues. The germline V and J ends were trimmed by 4 bases and 11 bases, with 12 bases remaining between them.

Of note for this clone: Relative to the germline gene, one junction end is altered; a read error may explain this. Other DNA sequences from this sample encode an identical CDR3 as well. V usage is TRBV6-1 and J usage is TRBJ1-6, with 7 bases that match TRBD1. The germline gives CDR1 MNHNS, CDR2 SASEGT. This CDR3 spans 16 amino acids. CDR3 bases: TGTGCCAGCAGTGGACAGGGACAGAGGCATAATTCCCCCCTCCACTTT. Translation: CASSGQGQRHNSPLHF.

This chain links TRBV7-3 with TRBJ2-3; the D gene is possibly TRBD2 (5 bases). This CDR3 spans 14 amino acids. Germline V CDR1 and CDR2: SGHTA, FQGTGA. Deletions cut 0 bases from V and 6 bases from J, with 10 bases between. CDR3 nucleotides: TGTGCCAGCAGCTTAACCACTAGTCCGGATACGCAGTATTTT. It yields the protein CASSLTTSPDTQYF.

The chain carries TRBV10-3 and TRBJ1-1, with D maybe TRBD1 (6 bases). V was clipped by 4 bases and J by 6 bases, with 15 bases between them. The CDR3 sequence is 14 residues long. Germline V gene data show CDR1 as ENHRY and CDR2 as SYGVKD. This CDR3 reads CAISGASGGAEAFF. The DNA of the CDR3 is TGTGCCATCAGTGGGGCGTCGGGGGGCGCTGAAGCTTTCTTT.

A few counts support this clone. V gene TRBV4-2 combines with J gene TRBJ2-5, with 8 bases identical to TRBD1. The DNA matches TRBJ2-7 better at its end, which makes the J call doubtful. Germline V lookup: CDR1 LGHNA, CDR2 YNFKEQ. The CDR3 is 13 amino acids. The CDR3: CASRGQESYEQYF. The CDR3 DNA reads TGTGCCAGCAGGGGACAGGAGTCCTACGAGCAGTACTTC.

Here the CDR3 DNA reads TGCACCAGCAGCCGACCGGAGCGGGGGAACTCCTACAATGAGCAGTTCTTC. Residues: CTSSRPERGNSYNEQFF. The gene calls are TRBV1 and TRBJ2-1; the DNA was not used to check the table's D call, TRBD2. TRBV1 is designated a pseudogene. The CDR3 sequence is 17 residues long.

This clone was picked up one time. The chain recombines TRBV5-6 with TRBJ2-3; 11 positions agree with TRBD1. V shed 5 bases and J 3 bases; nucleotides not matched to a gene: 5. The CDR3 extends over 15 amino acids. Germline V CDR1 and CDR2: SGHDT, YYEEEE. CDR3 sequence: CASRVRDRGTDTQYF. CDR3 coding DNA: TGTGCCAGCAGGGTCCGGGACAGGGGGACAGATACGCAGTATTTT.

This sequence joins TRBV11-2 and TRBJ2-3; tentatively, D is TRBD2 (6 bases). The CDR3 totals 17 residues. Trimming shortened V by 5 bases and J by 2 bases, and 20 bases separated the two germline ends. Per germline, CDR1 SGHAT and CDR2 FQNNGV. The CDR3 nucleotides read TGTGCCAGCAGCCCCCCAAAGAGGTTAGCGGTCACAGATACGCAGTATTTT. Its protein product is CASSPPKRLAVTDTQYF. Full variable domain (remainder filled in from reference TRBV11-2 and TRBJ2-3): EAGVAQSPRYKIIEKRQSVAFWCNPISGHATLYWYQQILGQGPKLLIQFQNNGVVDDSQLPKDRFSAERLKGVDSTLKIQPAKLEDSAVYLCASSPPKRLAVTDTQYFGPGTRLTVL.

The chain is built from TRBV4-1 and TRBJ1-6, with 10 bases lining up with TRBD1. This CDR3 has 15 amino acids. V shed 3 bases, J shed 9 bases, and the junction held 5 bases outside the gene matches. Germline lookup yields CDR1 MGHRA and CDR2 YSYEKL. CDR3: CASSQNRDRGSPLHF. The CDR3 coding sequence is TGCGCCAGCAGCCAGAACCGGGACAGGGGTTCACCCCTCCACTTT.

The chain links TRBV30 to TRBJ2-3, with 7 bases identical to TRBD1. The CDR3 sequence is 16 residues long. V was pared by 1 base and J by 0 bases, with 7 bases of the junction left unmatched. Germline lookup yields CDR1 GTSNPN and CDR2 SVGIG (reference sequence). CDR3 amino acids: CAWSATQGSSTDTQYF. The CDR3 DNA sequence: TGTGCCTGGAGTGCCACACAGGGGTCCAGCACAGATACGCAGTATTTT.

Turning to this clone: Other nucleotide sequences in the sample specify the same CDR3. This chain connects TRBV7-9 to TRBJ2-3, with 9 bases lining up with TRBD1. With V trimmed by 0 bases and J by 3 bases, 1 base remained unmatched. The CDR3 contains 15 residues. Germline lookup yields CDR1 SEHNR and CDR2 FQNEAQ (reference sequence). The CDR3 loop is CASSLAGQGTDTQYF. The CDR3 DNA reads TGTGCCAGCAGCTTAGCGGGACAGGGAACAGATACGCAGTATTTT.

The gene calls are TRBV5-1 and TRBJ2-7, with 11 bases lining up with TRBD2. This CDR3 comprises 17 residues. The germline gives CDR1 SGHRS, CDR2 YFSETQ. The ends lost 4 bases at V and 3 bases at J; junction bases unmatched: 12. In nucleotides, the CDR3 is TGCGCCAGCAGCCTATTGACTAGCGGGGAGCTTTTCTACGAGCAGTACTTC. This translates into CASSLLTSGELFYEQYF.

This clone is a singleton in its sample. The chain joins TRBV5-1 to TRBJ2-7; 11 bases match TRBD1. Germline V gene sequence: CDR1 SGHRS, CDR2 YFSETQ. Trimming cost V 4 bases and J 6 bases; bases outside gene matches: 3. The CDR3 runs 13 residues. The CDR3 DNA reads TGCGCCAGCAGCACGGACAGGGGGCGCGAGCAGTACTTC. It encodes CASSTDRGREQYF.

The CDR3 sequence is CASSFEGASNQPQHF. CDR3 nucleotides: TGTGCCAGCAGTTTTGAGGGGGCCAGCAATCAGCCCCAGCATTTT. The chain joins TRBV27 to TRBJ1-5; 7 nucleotides line up with TRBD1. Germline assignment: CDR1 MNHEY and CDR2 SMNVEV (reference sequence). With V trimmed by 3 bases and J by 1 base, 3 bases remained unmatched. The CDR3 runs to 15 residues.

This chain joins TRBV6-1 and TRBJ2-5; 8 bases fit TRBD1. The J call may be in error: the DNA end matches TRBJ2-7 better. The CDR3 extends over 14 amino acids. Germline V gives CDR1 MNHNS, CDR2 SASEGT. For the CDR3, the DNA is TGTGCCAGCTGCCCCGACAGGGGCCCCCGCGAGCAGTACTTC. Amino acids: CASCPDRGPREQYF.

This clone was counted a single time. This chain joins TRBV9 and TRBJ2-7; the D gene is possibly TRBD2 (6 bases). CDR3 length equals 15 residues. Germline CDR1 SGDLS, CDR2 YYNGEE. Trimming pared 0 bases from V and 2 bases from J, leaving 12 bases between. The CDR3 coding sequence is TGTGCCAGCAGCGTAGCCGGGAGTGAGGCCTACGAGCAGTACTTC. Translated, it gives CASSVAGSEAYEQYF.

The chain couples TRBV7-2 to TRBJ2-7; D gene unclear. Germline V gives CDR1 SGHTA, CDR2 FQGNSA. The CDR3 covers 14 residues. Trimming stripped 2 bases from V and 5 bases from J, with 13 bases between. In nucleotides, the CDR3 is TGTGCCAGCAGCTTAACTCTCGGAGTTAACGAGCAGTACTTC. As protein: CASSLTLGVNEQYF.

This clone was seen only a few times. The rearrangement uses TRBV11-3 and TRBJ1-6; D uncertain. CDR1 is SGHNT and CDR2 is YENEEA in the germline V gene. Trimming stripped 10 bases from V and 9 bases from J, with 16 bases between. The CDR3 length is 13 residues. CDR3 sequence: CATYGEKRSPLHF. CDR3 nucleotides: TGTGCCACCTACGGGGAAAAGCGTTCACCCCTCCACTTT.

This clone appeared a few times. The rearrangement uses TRBV4-2 and TRBJ1-4; 8 bases align to TRBD1. CDR1 LGHNA and CDR2 YNFKEQ come from the germline V gene. V dropped 1 base and J dropped 8; count of bases not matched to a gene: 6. This CDR3 region has 15 residues. The CDR3 reads CASSQGAGGEEKLFF. The CDR3 DNA reads as TGTGCCAGCAGCCAAGGAGCAGGGGGCGAGGAAAAACTGTTTTTT.

A few counts support this clone. The chain links TRBV19 to TRBJ2-5; TRBD2 agrees at 16 bases. The J segment lost 4 bases and the V segment lost 5 bases, leaving 4 bases of the junction unmatched. The germline V gene encodes CDR1 LNHDA and CDR2 SQIVND (reference sequence). The CDR3 spans 16 residues. This CDR3 reads CASSLGTSGRGETQYF. In DNA form, the CDR3 reads TGTGCCAGTAGTTTGGGGACTAGCGGGAGGGGAGAGACCCAGTACTTC.

This clone was seen a single time. V and J are TRBV7-2 and TRBJ1-6, with unresolved D. The CDR3 extends over 14 amino acids. Deletions cut 1 base from V and 13 bases from J, with 14 bases between. The germline gives CDR1 SGHTA, CDR2 FQGNSA. For the CDR3, the DNA is TGTGCCAGCAGCTTAGGCGGCGTATTTTCGCCCCTCCACTTT. This codes for CASSLGGVFSPLHF.

V is TRBV7-2 and J is TRBJ2-3, with 8 bases fitting TRBD2. Germline lookup yields CDR1 SGHTA and CDR2 FQGNSA. After removal of 0 bases from V and 4 bases from J, the junction contained 12 bases not matched to a gene. This CDR3 is built from 18 residues. The CDR3: CASSLAGFGAGVADTQYF. Written as DNA, the CDR3 is TGTGCCAGCAGCTTAGCGGGGTTCGGAGCGGGGGTCGCAGATACGCAGTATTTT. Using reference TRBV7-2 and TRBJ2-3 for the parts outside the CDR3, the full variable domain is GAGVSQSPSNKVTEKGKDVELRCDPISGHTALYWYRQSLGQGLEFLIYFQGNSAPDKSGLPSDRFSAERTGGSVSTLTIQRTQQEDSAVYLCASSLAGFGAGVADTQYFGPGTRLTVL.

The chain couples TRBV9 to TRBJ2-7; weak D call: TRBD2 (5 bases). This CDR3 comprises 15 residues. Trimming removed 0 bases at V and 5 bases at J, with 15 bases between. Germline CDR1 SGDLS, CDR2 YYNGEE. The CDR3 region has the DNA TGTGCCAGCAGCGTAGGAGGGATCGAGAGCAACGAGCAGTACTTC. Amino acids: CASSVGGIESNEQYF.

The chain is built from TRBV6-1 and TRBJ2-1; D is uncertain. The CDR3 is 16 residues long. Germline CDR1 and CDR2: MNHNS and SASEGT. V gave up 1 base and J gave up 0 bases, with 10 bases separating them. Here the CDR3 DNA reads TGTGCCAGCAGTGAAGGTTACGCGAGCTCCTACAATGAGCAGTTCTTC. Translation: CASSEGYASSYNEQFF.

V and J are TRBV6-1 and TRBJ1-1; unclear D gene. The CDR3 extends over 14 amino acids. V was trimmed by 5 bases and J by 0 bases, leaving 10 bases between them. Germline values: CDR1 MNHNS, CDR2 SASEGT. The DNA of the CDR3 is TGTGCCAGCAGTAAACACCCCATGAACACTGAAGCTTTCTTT. It is translated as CASSKHPMNTEAFF.

This clone has just one count. The chain uses TRBV5-1 and TRBJ1-1, with D tentatively TRBD1 (5 bases). The CDR3 is 14 residues long. V shed 0 bases and J shed 1 base, with 7 bases lying between them. Per the germline V gene, CDR1 is SGHRS and CDR2 is YFSETQ. The CDR3 DNA reads TGCGCCAGCAGCTTGGAAGGACAGAACACTGAAGCTTTCTTT. Its translation is CASSLEGQNTEAFF.